This T cell receptor (beta chain) stems from a study of T cell repertoires in cytomegalovirus infection. Looking at the study overall: Both CMV infection and a matching HLA type were indicated by public TCR beta signatures. Whole-study findings and limits: Clonotypes of TCR beta that were HLA-C-restricted and CMV-specific dominated the ex vivo response. Identification of carriers of CMV plus the relevant HLA was achieved through cumulative public TCR beta family frequency.

In the case of this clonotype: Its specificity is not known.

From the reads, TCRdb called clonotypes with MiXCR, one entry per CDR3 protein. The repertoire includes approximately 700,000 distinct CDR3 sequences, approximately 34% of them detected once, and 2.5% to 3% sits in the top ten. The sample was PBMCs. This receptor was taken from a human donor in good health (CMV status not recorded). Some clones in this sample may be carry-over from other donors' samples.

CDR3 region: CSAPQGQGTEKLFF. The CDR3 DNA reads as TGCAGTGCCCCTCAGGGACAGGGGACTGAAAAACTGTTTTTT. This chain joins TRBV20-1 and TRBJ1-4; 10 positions agree with TRBD1. Trimming at V came to 6 bases and at J to 7 bases, leaving 8 bases not matched to a gene. The CDR3 spans 14 residues. Germline values: CDR1 DFQATT, CDR2 SNEGSKA (reference sequence).